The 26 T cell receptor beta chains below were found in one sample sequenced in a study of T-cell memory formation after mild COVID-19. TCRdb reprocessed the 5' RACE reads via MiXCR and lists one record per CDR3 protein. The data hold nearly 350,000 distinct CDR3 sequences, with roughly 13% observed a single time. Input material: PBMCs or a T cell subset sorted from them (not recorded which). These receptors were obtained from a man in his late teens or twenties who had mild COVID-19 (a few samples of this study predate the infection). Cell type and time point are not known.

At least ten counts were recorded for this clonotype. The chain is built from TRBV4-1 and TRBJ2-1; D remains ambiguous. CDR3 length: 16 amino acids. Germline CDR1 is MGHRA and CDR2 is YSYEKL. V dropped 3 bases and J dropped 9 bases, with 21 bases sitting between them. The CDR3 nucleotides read TGCGCCAGCAGCCACCGGGCTCAGACATTCCCCGGTGAGCAGTTCTTC. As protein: CASSHRAQTFPGEQFF.

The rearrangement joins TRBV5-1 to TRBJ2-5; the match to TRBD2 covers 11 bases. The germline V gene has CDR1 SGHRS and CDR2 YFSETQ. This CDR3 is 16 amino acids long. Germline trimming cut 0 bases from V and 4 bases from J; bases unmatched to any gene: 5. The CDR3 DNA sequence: TGCGCCAGCAGCTTGGCCCGTCTAGCGGGGGGAGAGACCCAGTACTTC. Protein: CASSLARLAGGETQYF.

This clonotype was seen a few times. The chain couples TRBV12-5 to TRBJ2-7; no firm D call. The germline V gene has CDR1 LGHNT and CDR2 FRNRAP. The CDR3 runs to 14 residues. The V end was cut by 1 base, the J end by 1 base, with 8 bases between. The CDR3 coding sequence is TGTGCTAGTGGTTTGGGGGCTCTATCCTACGAGCAGTACTTC. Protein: CASGLGALSYEQYF.

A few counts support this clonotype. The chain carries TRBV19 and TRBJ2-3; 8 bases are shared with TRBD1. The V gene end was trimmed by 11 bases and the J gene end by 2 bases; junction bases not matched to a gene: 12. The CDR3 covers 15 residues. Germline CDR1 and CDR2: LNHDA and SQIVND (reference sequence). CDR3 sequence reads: CASSDRGQVTDTQYF. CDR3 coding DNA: TGTGCCTCCTCCGATCGGGGACAGGTCACAGATACGCAGTATTTT.

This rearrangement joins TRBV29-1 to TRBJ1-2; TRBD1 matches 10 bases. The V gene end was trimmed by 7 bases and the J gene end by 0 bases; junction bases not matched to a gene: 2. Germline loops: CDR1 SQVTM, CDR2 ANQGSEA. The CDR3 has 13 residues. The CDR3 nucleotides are TGCAGCGGGGGACAGGGGACTAACTATGGCTACACCTTC. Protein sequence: CSGGQGTNYGYTF. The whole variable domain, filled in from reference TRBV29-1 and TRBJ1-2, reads SAVISQKPSRDICQRGTSLTIQCQVDSQVTMMFWYRQQPGQSLTLIATANQGSEATYESGFVIDKFPISRPNLTFSTLTVSNMSPEDSSIYLCSGGQGTNYGYTFGSGTRLTVV.

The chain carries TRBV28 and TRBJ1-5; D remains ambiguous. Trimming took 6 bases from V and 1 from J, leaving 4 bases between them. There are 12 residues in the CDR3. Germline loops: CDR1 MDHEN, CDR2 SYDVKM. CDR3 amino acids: CASRGSNQPQHF. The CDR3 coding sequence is TGTGCCAGCAGGGGAAGCAATCAGCCCCAGCATTTT.

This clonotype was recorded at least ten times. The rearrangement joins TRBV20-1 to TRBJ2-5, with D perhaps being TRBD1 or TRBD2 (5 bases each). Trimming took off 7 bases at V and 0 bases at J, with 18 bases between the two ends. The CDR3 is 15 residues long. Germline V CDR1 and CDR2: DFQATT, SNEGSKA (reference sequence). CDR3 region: CSVGGADKDQETQYF. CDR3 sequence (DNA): TGCAGTGTTGGAGGCGCGGACAAAGACCAAGAGACCCAGTACTTC.

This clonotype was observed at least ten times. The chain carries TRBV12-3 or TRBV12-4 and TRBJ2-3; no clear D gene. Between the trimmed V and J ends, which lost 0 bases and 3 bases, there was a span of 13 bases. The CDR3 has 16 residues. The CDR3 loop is CASSLALDGVTDTQYF. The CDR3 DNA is TGTGCCAGCAGTTTAGCGCTGGATGGGGTAACAGATACGCAGTATTTT.

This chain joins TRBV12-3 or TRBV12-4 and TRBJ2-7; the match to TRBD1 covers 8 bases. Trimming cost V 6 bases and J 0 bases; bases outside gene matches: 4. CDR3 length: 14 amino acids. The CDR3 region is CASRWTGSSYEQYF. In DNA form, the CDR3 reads TGTGCCAGCAGGTGGACAGGGAGCTCCTACGAGCAGTACTTC.

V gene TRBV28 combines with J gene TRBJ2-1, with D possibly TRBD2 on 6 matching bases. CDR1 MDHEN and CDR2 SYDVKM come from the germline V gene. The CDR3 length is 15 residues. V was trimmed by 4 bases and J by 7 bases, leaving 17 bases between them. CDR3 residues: CASSSGLPFHNEQFF. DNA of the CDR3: TGTGCCAGCAGTTCGGGACTCCCTTTCCATAATGAGCAGTTCTTC.

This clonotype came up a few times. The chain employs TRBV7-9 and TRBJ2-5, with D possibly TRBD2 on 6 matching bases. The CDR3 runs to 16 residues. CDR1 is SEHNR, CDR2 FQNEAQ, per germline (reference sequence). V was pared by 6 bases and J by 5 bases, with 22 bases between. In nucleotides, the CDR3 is TGTGCCAGCAGTCCCCTGACGGGACTCCTCCGGGAGACCCAGTACTTC. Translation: CASSPLTGLLRETQYF. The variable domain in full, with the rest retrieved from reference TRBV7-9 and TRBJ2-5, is DTGVSQNPRHKITKRGQNVTFRCDPISEHNRLYWYRQTLGQGPEFLTYFQNEAQLEKSRLLSDRFSAERPKGSFSTLEIQRTEQGDSAMYLCASSPLTGLLRETQYFGPGTRLLVL.

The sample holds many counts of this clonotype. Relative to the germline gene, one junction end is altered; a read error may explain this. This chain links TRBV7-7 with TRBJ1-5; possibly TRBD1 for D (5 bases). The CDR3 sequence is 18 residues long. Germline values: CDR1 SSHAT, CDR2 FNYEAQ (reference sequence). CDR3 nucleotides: TGTGCTAGCAGCTTTTATTTTTGGGGGGACCGAGGTAGTCAGCCCCAGCATTTT. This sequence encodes CASSFYFWGDRGSQPQHF. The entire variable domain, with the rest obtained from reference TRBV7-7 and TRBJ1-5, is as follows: GAGVSQSPRYKVTKRGQDVTLRCDPISSHATLYWYQQALGQGPEFLTYFNYEAQPDKSGLPSDRFSAERPEGSISTLTIQRTEQRDSAMYRCASSFYFWGDRGSQPQHFGDGTRLSIL.

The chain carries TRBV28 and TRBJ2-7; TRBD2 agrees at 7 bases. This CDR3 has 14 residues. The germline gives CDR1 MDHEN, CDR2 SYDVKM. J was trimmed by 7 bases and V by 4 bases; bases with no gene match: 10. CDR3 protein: CASSSSVGEGEQYV. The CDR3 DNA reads TGTGCCAGCAGTTCCTCCGTGGGGGAGGGGGAGCAGTACGTC.

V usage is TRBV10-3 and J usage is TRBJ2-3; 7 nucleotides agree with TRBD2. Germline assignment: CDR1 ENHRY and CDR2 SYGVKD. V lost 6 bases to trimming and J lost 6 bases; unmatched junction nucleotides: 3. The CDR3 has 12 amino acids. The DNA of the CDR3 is TGTGCCATCAGCTCCGGGGGGGATACGCAGTATTTT. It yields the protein CAISSGGDTQYF.

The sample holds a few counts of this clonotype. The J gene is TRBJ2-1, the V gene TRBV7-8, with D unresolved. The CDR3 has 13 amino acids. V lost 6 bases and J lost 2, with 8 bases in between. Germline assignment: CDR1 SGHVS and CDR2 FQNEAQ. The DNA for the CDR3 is TGTGCCAGCAGTACAACCACCTACAATGAGCAGTTCTTC. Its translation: CASSTTTYNEQFF.

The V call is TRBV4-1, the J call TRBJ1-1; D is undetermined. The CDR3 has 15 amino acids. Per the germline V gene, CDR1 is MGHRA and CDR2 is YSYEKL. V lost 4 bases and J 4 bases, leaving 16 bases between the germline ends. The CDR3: CASSPSGGHGTEAFF. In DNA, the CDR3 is TGCGCCAGCAGCCCAAGCGGAGGGCACGGCACTGAAGCTTTCTTT.

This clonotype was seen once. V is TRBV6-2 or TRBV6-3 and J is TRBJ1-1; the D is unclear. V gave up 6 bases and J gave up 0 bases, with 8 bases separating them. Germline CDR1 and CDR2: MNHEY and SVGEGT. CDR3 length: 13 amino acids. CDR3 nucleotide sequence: TGTGCCAGCAGGGCGTCGGTGAACACTGAAGCTTTCTTT. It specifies CASRASVNTEAFF.

Here the CDR3 reads CASRLAGGKRETQYF. The CDR3, as DNA: TGTGCCAGCCGGCTAGCGGGGGGGAAACGGGAGACCCAGTACTTC. V usage is TRBV12-3 or TRBV12-4 and J usage is TRBJ2-5; 12 nucleotides agree with TRBD2. This CDR3 spans 15 amino acids. Losses at the gene ends were 8 bases for V and 5 bases for J; bases not matched to a gene: 9.

CDR3 region: CASSYGGGTQETQYF. Written as DNA, the CDR3 is TGTGCCAGCAGTTACGGCGGGGGGACTCAAGAGACCCAGTACTTC. The genes are TRBV6-5 and TRBJ2-5; 8 nucleotides align to TRBD2. The CDR3 totals 15 residues. Per germline, CDR1 MNHEY and CDR2 SVGAGI. V was clipped by 2 bases and J by 2 bases; unmatched bases: 4.

The CDR3 is CASSSGTSLTDTQYF. The CDR3 DNA reads as TGTGCCAGCAGCTCAGGGACTAGTCTCACAGATACGCAGTATTTT. V gene TRBV7-2 combines with J gene TRBJ2-3, with 8 nucleotides matching TRBD2. V trimming: 4 bases; J trimming: 2 bases; junction bases outside the gene matches: 5. The CDR3 is 15 residues long. From germline, CDR1 is SGHTA and CDR2 FQGNSA.

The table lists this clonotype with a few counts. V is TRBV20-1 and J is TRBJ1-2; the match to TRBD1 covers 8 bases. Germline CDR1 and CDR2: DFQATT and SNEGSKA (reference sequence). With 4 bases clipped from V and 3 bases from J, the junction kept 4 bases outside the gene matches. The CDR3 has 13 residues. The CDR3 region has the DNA TGCAGTGCTACGACAGGGGAAGACTATGGCTACACCTTC. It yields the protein CSATTGEDYGYTF.

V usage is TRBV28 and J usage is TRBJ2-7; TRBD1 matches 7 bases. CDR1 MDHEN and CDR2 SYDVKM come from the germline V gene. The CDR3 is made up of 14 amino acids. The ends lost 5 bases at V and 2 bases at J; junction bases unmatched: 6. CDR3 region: CASSPGQEPYEQYV. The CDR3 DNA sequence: TGTGCCAGCAGTCCCGGACAGGAACCCTACGAGCAGTACGTC.

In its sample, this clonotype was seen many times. This chain's CDR3 is CASSYPSGGAVVGEQFF. Here the CDR3 DNA reads TGCGCCAGCAGCTACCCTAGCGGGGGGGCCGTGGTCGGTGAGCAGTTCTTC. The chain has TRBV5-1 and TRBJ2-1, with 12 bases that match TRBD2. The junction had 13 bases not matched to a gene; V was cut back by 3 bases and J by 9 bases. The CDR3 is 17 amino acids. The germline gives CDR1 SGHRS, CDR2 YFSETQ. The variable domain in full, completed from reference TRBV5-1 and TRBJ2-1, reads KAGVTQTPRYLIKTRGQQVTLSCSPISGHRSVSWYQQTPGQGLQFLFEYFSETQRNKGNFPGRFSGRQFSNSRSEMNVSTLELGDSALYLCASSYPSGGAVVGEQFFGPGTRLTVL.

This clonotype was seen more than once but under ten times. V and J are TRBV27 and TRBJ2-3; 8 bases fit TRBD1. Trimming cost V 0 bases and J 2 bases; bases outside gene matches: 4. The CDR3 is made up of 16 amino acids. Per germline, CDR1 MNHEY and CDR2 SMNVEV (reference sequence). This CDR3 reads CASSLSAGGVTDTQYF. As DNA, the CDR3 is TGTGCCAGCAGTTTATCAGCAGGGGGCGTCACAGATACGCAGTATTTT.

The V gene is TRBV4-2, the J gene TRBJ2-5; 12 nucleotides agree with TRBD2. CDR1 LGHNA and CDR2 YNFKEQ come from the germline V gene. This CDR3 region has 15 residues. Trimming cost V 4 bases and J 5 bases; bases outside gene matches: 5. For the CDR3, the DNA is TGTGCCAGCAGCCCCCTAGCGGGGGGGCCGGAGACCCAGTACTTC. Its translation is CASSPLAGGPETQYF.

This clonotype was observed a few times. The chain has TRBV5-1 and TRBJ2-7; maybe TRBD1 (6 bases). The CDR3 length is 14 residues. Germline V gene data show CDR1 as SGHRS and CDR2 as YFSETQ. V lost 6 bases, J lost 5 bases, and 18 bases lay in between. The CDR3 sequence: CASTARGVADEQYF. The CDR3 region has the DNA TGCGCCAGCACGGCCAGGGGAGTTGCGGACGAGCAGTACTTC.